The clone carrying this T cell receptor beta chain has just one count. Its specificity is not known. Given a far larger clone just one base away, this is likely a sequencing read error. The CDR3 totals 14 residues. CDR1 and CDR2 from the germline V gene are SEHNR and FQNEAQ (reference sequence). Time point denoted: newly diagnosed GD, antithyroid drugs for less than 3 months. RNA from PBMCs was the source of the TCR library. A nine-milliliter sample of peripheral blood was drawn into EDTA tubes. In building TCR beta libraries, iRepertoire HTBI primers were used together with Arm-PCR of CDR3 regions. TCRdb fed the multiplex PCR reads into MiXCR, producing one record per CDR3 protein. Of about 370,000 distinct CDR3 sequences in the sample, roughly 15% were seen once. This record belongs to a study of regulatory T cells in long-lasting Graves disease. General study points: TRBV28, TRBJ1-2 and TRBJ2-5 emerged as the favored segments in persistent disease.

The TCR originated in a female donor with Graves disease. Here the sequenced sample was peripheral blood mononuclear cells (PBMCs), taken at new diagnosis, from a patient treated with antithyroid drugs. The rearrangement links TRBV7-9 to TRBJ1-1, with TRBD1 matching 8 bases. CDR3 in DNA: TGTGCCAGCAGCGGGCGGACAGGGACCACTGAAGCTCTCTTT. Protein product: CASSGRTGTTEALF.